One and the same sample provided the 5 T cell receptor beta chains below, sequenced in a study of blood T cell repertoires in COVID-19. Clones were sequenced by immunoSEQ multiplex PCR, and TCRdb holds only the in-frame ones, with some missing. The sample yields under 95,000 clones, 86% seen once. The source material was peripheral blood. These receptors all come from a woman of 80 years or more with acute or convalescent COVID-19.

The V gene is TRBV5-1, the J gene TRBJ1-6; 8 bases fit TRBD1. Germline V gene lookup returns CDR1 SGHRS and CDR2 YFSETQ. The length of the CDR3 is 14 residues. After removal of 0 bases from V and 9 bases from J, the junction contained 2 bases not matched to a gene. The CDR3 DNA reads TGCGCCAGCAGCTTGGTTACAGGGGGTTCACCCCTCCACTTT. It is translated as CASSLVTGGSPLHF. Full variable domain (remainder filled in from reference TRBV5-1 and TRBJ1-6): KAGVTQTPRYLIKTRGQQVTLSCSPISGHRSVSWYQQTPGQGLQFLFEYFSETQRNKGNFPGRFSGRQFSNSRSEMNVSTLELGDSALYLCASSLVTGGSPLHFGNGTRLTVT.

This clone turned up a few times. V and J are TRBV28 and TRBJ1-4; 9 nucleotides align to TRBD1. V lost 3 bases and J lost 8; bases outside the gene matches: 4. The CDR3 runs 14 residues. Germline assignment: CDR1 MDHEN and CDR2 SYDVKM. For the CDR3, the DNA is TGTGCCAGCAGTTTCGGGGACAGGGTGGAAAAACTGTTTTTT. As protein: CASSFGDRVEKLFF. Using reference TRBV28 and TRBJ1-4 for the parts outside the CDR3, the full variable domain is DVKVTQSSRYLVKRTGEKVFLECVQDMDHENMFWYRQDPGLGLRLIYFSYDVKMKEKGDIPEGYSVSREKKERFSLILESASTNQTSMYLCASSFGDRVEKLFFGSGTQLSVL.

CDR3 protein: CASSASSVADTQYF. The DNA of the CDR3 is TGTGCCAGCAGCGCCTCTAGCGTCGCAGATACGCAGTATTTT. V gene TRBV3-1 (or the pseudogene TRBV3-2) combines with J gene TRBJ2-3; tentative D call: TRBD2 (6 bases). The CDR3 contains 14 residues. Germline loops: CDR1 LGHDT, CDR2 YNNKEL (reference sequence). Trimming stripped 5 bases from V and 4 bases from J, with 13 bases between.

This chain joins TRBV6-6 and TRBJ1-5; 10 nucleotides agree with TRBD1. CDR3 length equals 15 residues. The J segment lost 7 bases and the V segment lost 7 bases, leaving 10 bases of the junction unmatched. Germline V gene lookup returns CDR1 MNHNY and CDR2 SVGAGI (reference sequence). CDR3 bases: TGTGCCAGCAACCCAGGGACAGGGGTGAAACAGCCCCAGCATTTT. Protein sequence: CASNPGTGVKQPQHF.

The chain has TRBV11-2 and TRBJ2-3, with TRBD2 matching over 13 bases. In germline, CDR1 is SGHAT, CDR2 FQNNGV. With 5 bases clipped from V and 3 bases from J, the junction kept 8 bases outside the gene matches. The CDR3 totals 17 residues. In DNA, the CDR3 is TGTGCCAGCAGCCTACTAGCGGGGGGGCCAGGGACAGATACGCAGTATTTT. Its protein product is CASSLLAGGPGTDTQYF.